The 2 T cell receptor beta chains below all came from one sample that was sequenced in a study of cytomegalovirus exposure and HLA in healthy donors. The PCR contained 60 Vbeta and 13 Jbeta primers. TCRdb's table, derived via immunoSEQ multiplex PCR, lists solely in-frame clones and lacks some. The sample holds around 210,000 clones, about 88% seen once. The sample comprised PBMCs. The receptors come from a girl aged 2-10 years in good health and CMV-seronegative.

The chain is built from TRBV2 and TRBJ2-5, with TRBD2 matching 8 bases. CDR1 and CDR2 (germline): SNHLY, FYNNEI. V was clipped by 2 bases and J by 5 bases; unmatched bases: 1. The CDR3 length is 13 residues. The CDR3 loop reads CASSEKRGETQYF. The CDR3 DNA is TGTGCCAGCAGTGAAAAGCGGGGGGAGACCCAGTACTTC.

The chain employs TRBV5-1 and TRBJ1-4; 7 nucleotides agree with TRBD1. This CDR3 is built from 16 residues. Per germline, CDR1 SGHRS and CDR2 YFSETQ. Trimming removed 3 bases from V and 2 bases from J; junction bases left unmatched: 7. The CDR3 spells CASSSHRGSTNEKLFF. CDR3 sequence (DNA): TGCGCCAGCAGCTCACACAGGGGATCGACTAATGAAAAACTGTTTTTT.